Sequencing of this TCR beta chain was carried out in a study of T cells in Graves' hyperthyroidism and ophthalmopathy. Template material for amplifying TCR beta CDR3 regions consisted of RNA transcripts. The HTBI primer set served for first-round RT-PCR of the TCR CDR3. TCRdb re-analysed the multiplex PCR reads in MiXCR, keeping a single row per CDR3 protein. Of around 450,000 distinct CDR3 sequences in the sample, around 16% were seen once. This clonotype came up many times. For Graves' hyperthyroidism to be stable, ophthalmopathy could not progress within 18 months. Hyperthyroidism patients were newly diagnosed, had disease duration under 2 months, and were aged 18 to 65 years. Clinical symptoms, serum thyroxine, TRAb, thyroid ultrasound and orbital computed tomography informed diagnoses. This CDR3 has 17 residues. V lost 5 bases and J lost 5; bases outside the gene matches: 13. Germline V lookup: CDR1 SGHAT, CDR2 FQNNGV.

Sample: blood. V gene TRBV11-2 combines with J gene TRBJ2-5; 11 bases are a match to TRBD2. The clonotype was recovered from a woman between 18 and 29 years old with Graves' hyperthyroidism. This CDR3 reads CASSVRGAGTSGETQYF. The CDR3 DNA follows: TGTGCCAGCAGCGTTAGAGGGGCCGGGACTAGCGGCGAGACCCAGTACTTC.